A selection of T cell receptor beta chains follows, all from one sample in a study of T-cell reconstitution after alpha-beta-depleted transplantation in children. TCRdb re-called the PCR reads through MiXCR, storing one row per CDR3 protein. The sample yields over 550,000 distinct CDR3 sequences, roughly a tenth seen once. The input for sequencing was PBMCs from the stem cell graft donor, taken from the stem cell graft. These receptors all stem from a human donor who donated a stem cell graft to a child with acute myeloid leukemia. Each CDR3 is given with its conserved first and last residue. A D gene is named only where the DNA matches it firmly. A row's size may be missing; if present it is once, few, many or a size class.

size,D,V,J,DNA,CDR3
few,TRBD1,TRBV7-2,TRBJ1-5,TGTGCCAGCAGCTCAGGACAGGGGGTCAATCAGCCCCAGCATTTT,CASSSGQGVNQPQHF
-,TRBD2,TRBV5-1,TRBJ2-1,TGCGCCAGCAGCCGCGGACTAGTTTACAATGAGCAGTTCTTC,CASSRGLVYNEQFF
-,TRBD2,TRBV20-1,TRBJ2-1,TGCTGCGCCGTGGGAGACAAAGGGACTAGCGGGAGAGTTACCACCTACAATGAGCAGTTCTTC,CCAVGDKGTSGRVTTYNEQFF
few,-,TRBV4-3,TRBJ2-5,TGCGCCAGCCCCCCTGCAGGGGGGAAAGAGACCCAGTACTTC,CASPPAGGKETQYF
-,-,TRBV6-6,TRBJ2-1,TGTGCCAGCAGACCTTACCAACAGAGGTCCCAGTTCTTC,CASRPYQQRSQFF
many,-,TRBV29-1,TRBJ1-4,TGCAGCGTCCAGGGGCCTAATGAAAAACTGTTTTTT,CSVQGPNEKLFF
-,-,TRBV11-2,TRBJ2-7,TGTGCCAGCAGCTTAAGTTCAAATTCAGGCCTGTCCTACGAGCAGTACTTC,CASSLSSNSGLSYEQYF
few,TRBD2,TRBV5-1,TRBJ2-7,TGCGCCAGCAGCCCCGGGGCTAGCGGGATCTACGAGCAGTACTTC,CASSPGASGIYEQYF
many,-,TRBV5-6,TRBJ2-7,TGTGCCAGCAGCTTCATAAGCGGGTTCTACGAGCAGTACTTC,CASSFISGFYEQYF
many,-,TRBV6-5,TRBJ2-7,TGTGCCAGCAGTTACTCGGGGGCAGAAGAGCAGTACTTC,CASSYSGAEEQYF
few,TRBD1,TRBV9,TRBJ2-7,TGTGCCAGCAGCGTCGCCGGGACAGGGGGCTCCTCCTACGAGCAGTACTTC,CASSVAGTGGSSYEQYF
many,-,TRBV11-2,TRBJ2-1,TGTGCCAGCAGTCATACTAGAATCCGCAATGAGCAGTTCTTC,CASSHTRIRNEQFF
many,-,TRBV7-8,TRBJ2-7,TGTGCCAGCAGCTTAGAGGTCTACGAGCAGTACTTC,CASSLEVYEQYF
few,TRBD1,TRBV28,TRBJ1-4,TGTGCCAGCAGAACCGCTCCCGGGACAGGTGGTGAAAAACTGTTTTTT,CASRTAPGTGGEKLFF
-,TRBD2,TRBV27,TRBJ2-7,TGTGCCAGCAGCCCACTAGCGGAGCCCTACGAGCAGTACTTC,CASSPLAEPYEQYF
-,TRBD2,TRBV29-1,TRBJ2-3,TGCAGCGTTGAAGTGGGGACTAGCGGGAGTTTGAGGAGACCTAGCACAGATACGCAGTATTTT,CSVEVGTSGSLRRPSTDTQYF
few,-,TRBV4-1,TRBJ2-7,TGCGCCAGCAGCCTAGCTGGGTACGGGGGAGCTTACGAGCAGTACTTC,CASSLAGYGGAYEQYF
-,TRBD1,TRBV6-1,TRBJ2-5,TGTGCCAGCAGGGAAGACAGGGAGATTCAAGAGACCCAGTACTTC,CASREDREIQETQYF
few,TRBD2,TRBV7-3,TRBJ2-1,TGTGCCAGCAGCCAGCGGGAGCATGAGCAGTTCTTC,CASSQREHEQFF
-,-,TRBV29-1,TRBJ2-3,TGCAGCCTACGCGGGAGCACAGATACGCAGTATTTT,CSLRGSTDTQYF
few,-,TRBV9,TRBJ1-6,TGTGCCAGCAGCGTGGGGGATTCACCCCTCCACTTT,CASSVGDSPLHF
-,-,TRBV29-1,TRBJ1-1,TGCAGCGTTTGCGGTTCTTTGAACACTGAAGCTTTCTTT,CSVCGSLNTEAFF
-,-,TRBV27,TRBJ2-3,TGTGCCAGCAGTTTAATTGTAGGTTCGGGGGACCTGGGCACAGATACGCAGTATTTT,CASSLIVGSGDLGTDTQYF
many,-,TRBV5-1,TRBJ2-7,TGCGCCAGCAGCTTACATATTTACGAGCAGTACTTC,CASSLHIYEQYF
-,TRBD2,TRBV20-1,TRBJ2-1,TGCAGTGCTAGAGATACGGGCGGGAGAGTTGTCGGGATCTTC,CSARDTGGRVVGIF
many,TRBD1,TRBV20-1,TRBJ2-7,TGCAGTGCTACTAGGACAGGGGCCTCCTACGAGCAGTACTTC,CSATRTGASYEQYF
-,-,TRBV4-3,TRBJ2-7,TGCGCCAGCAGCCAAGTTCGTTCGGGCGAGCAGTACTTC,CASSQVRSGEQYF
-,TRBD2,TRBV27,TRBJ2-7,TGTGCCAGCAGTCCCACCACCGGGAGGCTACACGAGCAGTACTTC,CASSPTTGRLHEQYF
few,-,TRBV4-2,TRBJ1-2,TGTGCCAGCAGCCAAGATCAGGGACCGGACTATGGCTACACCTTC,CASSQDQGPDYGYTF
few,TRBD2,TRBV15,TRBJ2-1,TGTGCCACCAGCAGACCCGGGACTAGCGGCCTCGGGGAGCAGTTCTTC,CATSRPGTSGLGEQFF
-,TRBD1,TRBV30,TRBJ1-2,TGTGCCTCCCCGGGACAGGGGGCGAATAGCTACACCTTC,CASPGQGANSYTF
many,TRBD1,TRBV12-3/TRBV12-4,TRBJ1-1,TGTGCCAGCAGAAGGACAGGGGTGAACACTGAAGCTTTCTTT,CASRRTGVNTEAFF
-,-,TRBV9,TRBJ1-2,TGTGCCAGCAGCGGGGTCGGAGGCTACACCTTC,CASSGVGGYTF
few,-,TRBV12-3/TRBV12-4,TRBJ1-5,TGTGCCAGCAGTTCGATCTCGTGGGGGAATCAGCCCCAGCATTTT,CASSSISWGNQPQHF
few,TRBD1,TRBV6-5,TRBJ2-7,TGTGCCAGCAGTTTCTCGGGACAGGGGAGCGAGCAGTACTTC,CASSFSGQGSEQYF
-,-,TRBV6-1,TRBJ2-5,TGTGCCAGCGGCCTCAGGGAAAGTCCAGAGACCCAGTACTTC,CASGLRESPETQYF
many,-,TRBV29-1,TRBJ1-5,TGCAGCGTCCAGAAGGAGGGGGACAATCAGCCCCAGCATTTT,CSVQKEGDNQPQHF
-,-,TRBV29-1,TRBJ1-2,TGCAGCGCCCTCAGGGGTCCCTATGGCTACACCTTC,CSALRGPYGYTF
many,TRBD2,TRBV29-1,TRBJ2-3,TGCAGCGTTGCCCCCGGCGGGGGGAGGGATACGCAGTATTTT,CSVAPGGGRDTQYF
-,-,TRBV20-1,TRBJ1-4,TGCAGTGCTAGAGAAGAACCGTCTGCGGCAGAAAAACTGTTTTTT,CSAREEPSAAEKLFF
few,TRBD2,TRBV6-2/TRBV6-3,TRBJ2-2,TGTGCCAGCAGTTACTCCCCGGCTAGCGGGAGGGTCGGGCTGTTTTTT,CASSYSPASGRVGLFF
many,TRBD2,TRBV11-1,TRBJ2-1,TGTGCCAGCAGTCTCGCCCTAGCGGGAGGTCGGAATGAGCAGTTCTTC,CASSLALAGGRNEQFF
few,-,TRBV20-1,TRBJ1-1,TGCAGTGCTACTTTCAGGGGAGGGTACACTGAAGCTTTCTTT,CSATFRGGYTEAFF
few,-,TRBV4-1,TRBJ2-1,TGCGCCAGCAGCCCTTTCCTAAATATGGGGGGTCGGGATGAGCAGTTCTTC,CASSPFLNMGGRDEQFF
many,-,TRBV28,TRBJ2-3,TGTGCCAGCAGTCGTTCCTCAACAATTACTAGCACAGATACGCAGTATTTT,CASSRSSTITSTDTQYF
-,TRBD1,TRBV29-1,TRBJ2-3,TGCAGCGTCTCCGGACAGGGGGCGGCAGATACGCAGTATTTT,CSVSGQGAADTQYF
many,-,TRBV3-1,TRBJ2-1,TGTGCCAGCAGCCAAGAAGGGTTGGGAGCCCGAGGGAGTGAGCAGTTCTTC,CASSQEGLGARGSEQFF
few,TRBD2,TRBV29-1,TRBJ2-5,TGCAGCGTTGAACGAGGAGGTGTGGGGACTAGCGGGAGGTTTAAAGAGACCCAGTACTTC,CSVERGGVGTSGRFKETQYF
-,-,TRBV20-1,TRBJ1-6,TGCAGTGCTAGAGATAGCAGGGGCAGGAATTCACCCCTCCACTTT,CSARDSRGRNSPLHF
few,-,TRBV6-2/TRBV6-3,TRBJ2-1,TGTGCCACCTCTCCCCCCCGCAGGGAGCAGTTCTTC,CATSPPRREQFF
many,TRBD2,TRBV6-5,TRBJ2-1,TGTGCCAGCACCCCTAGCGGCTACAATGAGCAGTTCTTC,CASTPSGYNEQFF
many,TRBD1,TRBV12-5,TRBJ2-1,TGTGCTAGTAGCCTCGACGGGACAGCCTACAATGAGCAGTTCTTC,CASSLDGTAYNEQFF
-,-,TRBV6-2/TRBV6-3,TRBJ1-5,TGTGCCAGCAGTTACTCTTCCCGGGCCCCAGGTCAGCCCCAGCATTTT,CASSYSSRAPGQPQHF
many,TRBD2,TRBV5-6,TRBJ2-1,TGTGCCAGCAGCTCTACTAGCGGGAGCTCGAGGAATGAGCAGTTCTTC,CASSSTSGSSRNEQFF
many,-,TRBV4-3,TRBJ2-2,TGCGCCAGCAGCCAAGATAGTACTTACGGGGAGCTGTTTTTT,CASSQDSTYGELFF